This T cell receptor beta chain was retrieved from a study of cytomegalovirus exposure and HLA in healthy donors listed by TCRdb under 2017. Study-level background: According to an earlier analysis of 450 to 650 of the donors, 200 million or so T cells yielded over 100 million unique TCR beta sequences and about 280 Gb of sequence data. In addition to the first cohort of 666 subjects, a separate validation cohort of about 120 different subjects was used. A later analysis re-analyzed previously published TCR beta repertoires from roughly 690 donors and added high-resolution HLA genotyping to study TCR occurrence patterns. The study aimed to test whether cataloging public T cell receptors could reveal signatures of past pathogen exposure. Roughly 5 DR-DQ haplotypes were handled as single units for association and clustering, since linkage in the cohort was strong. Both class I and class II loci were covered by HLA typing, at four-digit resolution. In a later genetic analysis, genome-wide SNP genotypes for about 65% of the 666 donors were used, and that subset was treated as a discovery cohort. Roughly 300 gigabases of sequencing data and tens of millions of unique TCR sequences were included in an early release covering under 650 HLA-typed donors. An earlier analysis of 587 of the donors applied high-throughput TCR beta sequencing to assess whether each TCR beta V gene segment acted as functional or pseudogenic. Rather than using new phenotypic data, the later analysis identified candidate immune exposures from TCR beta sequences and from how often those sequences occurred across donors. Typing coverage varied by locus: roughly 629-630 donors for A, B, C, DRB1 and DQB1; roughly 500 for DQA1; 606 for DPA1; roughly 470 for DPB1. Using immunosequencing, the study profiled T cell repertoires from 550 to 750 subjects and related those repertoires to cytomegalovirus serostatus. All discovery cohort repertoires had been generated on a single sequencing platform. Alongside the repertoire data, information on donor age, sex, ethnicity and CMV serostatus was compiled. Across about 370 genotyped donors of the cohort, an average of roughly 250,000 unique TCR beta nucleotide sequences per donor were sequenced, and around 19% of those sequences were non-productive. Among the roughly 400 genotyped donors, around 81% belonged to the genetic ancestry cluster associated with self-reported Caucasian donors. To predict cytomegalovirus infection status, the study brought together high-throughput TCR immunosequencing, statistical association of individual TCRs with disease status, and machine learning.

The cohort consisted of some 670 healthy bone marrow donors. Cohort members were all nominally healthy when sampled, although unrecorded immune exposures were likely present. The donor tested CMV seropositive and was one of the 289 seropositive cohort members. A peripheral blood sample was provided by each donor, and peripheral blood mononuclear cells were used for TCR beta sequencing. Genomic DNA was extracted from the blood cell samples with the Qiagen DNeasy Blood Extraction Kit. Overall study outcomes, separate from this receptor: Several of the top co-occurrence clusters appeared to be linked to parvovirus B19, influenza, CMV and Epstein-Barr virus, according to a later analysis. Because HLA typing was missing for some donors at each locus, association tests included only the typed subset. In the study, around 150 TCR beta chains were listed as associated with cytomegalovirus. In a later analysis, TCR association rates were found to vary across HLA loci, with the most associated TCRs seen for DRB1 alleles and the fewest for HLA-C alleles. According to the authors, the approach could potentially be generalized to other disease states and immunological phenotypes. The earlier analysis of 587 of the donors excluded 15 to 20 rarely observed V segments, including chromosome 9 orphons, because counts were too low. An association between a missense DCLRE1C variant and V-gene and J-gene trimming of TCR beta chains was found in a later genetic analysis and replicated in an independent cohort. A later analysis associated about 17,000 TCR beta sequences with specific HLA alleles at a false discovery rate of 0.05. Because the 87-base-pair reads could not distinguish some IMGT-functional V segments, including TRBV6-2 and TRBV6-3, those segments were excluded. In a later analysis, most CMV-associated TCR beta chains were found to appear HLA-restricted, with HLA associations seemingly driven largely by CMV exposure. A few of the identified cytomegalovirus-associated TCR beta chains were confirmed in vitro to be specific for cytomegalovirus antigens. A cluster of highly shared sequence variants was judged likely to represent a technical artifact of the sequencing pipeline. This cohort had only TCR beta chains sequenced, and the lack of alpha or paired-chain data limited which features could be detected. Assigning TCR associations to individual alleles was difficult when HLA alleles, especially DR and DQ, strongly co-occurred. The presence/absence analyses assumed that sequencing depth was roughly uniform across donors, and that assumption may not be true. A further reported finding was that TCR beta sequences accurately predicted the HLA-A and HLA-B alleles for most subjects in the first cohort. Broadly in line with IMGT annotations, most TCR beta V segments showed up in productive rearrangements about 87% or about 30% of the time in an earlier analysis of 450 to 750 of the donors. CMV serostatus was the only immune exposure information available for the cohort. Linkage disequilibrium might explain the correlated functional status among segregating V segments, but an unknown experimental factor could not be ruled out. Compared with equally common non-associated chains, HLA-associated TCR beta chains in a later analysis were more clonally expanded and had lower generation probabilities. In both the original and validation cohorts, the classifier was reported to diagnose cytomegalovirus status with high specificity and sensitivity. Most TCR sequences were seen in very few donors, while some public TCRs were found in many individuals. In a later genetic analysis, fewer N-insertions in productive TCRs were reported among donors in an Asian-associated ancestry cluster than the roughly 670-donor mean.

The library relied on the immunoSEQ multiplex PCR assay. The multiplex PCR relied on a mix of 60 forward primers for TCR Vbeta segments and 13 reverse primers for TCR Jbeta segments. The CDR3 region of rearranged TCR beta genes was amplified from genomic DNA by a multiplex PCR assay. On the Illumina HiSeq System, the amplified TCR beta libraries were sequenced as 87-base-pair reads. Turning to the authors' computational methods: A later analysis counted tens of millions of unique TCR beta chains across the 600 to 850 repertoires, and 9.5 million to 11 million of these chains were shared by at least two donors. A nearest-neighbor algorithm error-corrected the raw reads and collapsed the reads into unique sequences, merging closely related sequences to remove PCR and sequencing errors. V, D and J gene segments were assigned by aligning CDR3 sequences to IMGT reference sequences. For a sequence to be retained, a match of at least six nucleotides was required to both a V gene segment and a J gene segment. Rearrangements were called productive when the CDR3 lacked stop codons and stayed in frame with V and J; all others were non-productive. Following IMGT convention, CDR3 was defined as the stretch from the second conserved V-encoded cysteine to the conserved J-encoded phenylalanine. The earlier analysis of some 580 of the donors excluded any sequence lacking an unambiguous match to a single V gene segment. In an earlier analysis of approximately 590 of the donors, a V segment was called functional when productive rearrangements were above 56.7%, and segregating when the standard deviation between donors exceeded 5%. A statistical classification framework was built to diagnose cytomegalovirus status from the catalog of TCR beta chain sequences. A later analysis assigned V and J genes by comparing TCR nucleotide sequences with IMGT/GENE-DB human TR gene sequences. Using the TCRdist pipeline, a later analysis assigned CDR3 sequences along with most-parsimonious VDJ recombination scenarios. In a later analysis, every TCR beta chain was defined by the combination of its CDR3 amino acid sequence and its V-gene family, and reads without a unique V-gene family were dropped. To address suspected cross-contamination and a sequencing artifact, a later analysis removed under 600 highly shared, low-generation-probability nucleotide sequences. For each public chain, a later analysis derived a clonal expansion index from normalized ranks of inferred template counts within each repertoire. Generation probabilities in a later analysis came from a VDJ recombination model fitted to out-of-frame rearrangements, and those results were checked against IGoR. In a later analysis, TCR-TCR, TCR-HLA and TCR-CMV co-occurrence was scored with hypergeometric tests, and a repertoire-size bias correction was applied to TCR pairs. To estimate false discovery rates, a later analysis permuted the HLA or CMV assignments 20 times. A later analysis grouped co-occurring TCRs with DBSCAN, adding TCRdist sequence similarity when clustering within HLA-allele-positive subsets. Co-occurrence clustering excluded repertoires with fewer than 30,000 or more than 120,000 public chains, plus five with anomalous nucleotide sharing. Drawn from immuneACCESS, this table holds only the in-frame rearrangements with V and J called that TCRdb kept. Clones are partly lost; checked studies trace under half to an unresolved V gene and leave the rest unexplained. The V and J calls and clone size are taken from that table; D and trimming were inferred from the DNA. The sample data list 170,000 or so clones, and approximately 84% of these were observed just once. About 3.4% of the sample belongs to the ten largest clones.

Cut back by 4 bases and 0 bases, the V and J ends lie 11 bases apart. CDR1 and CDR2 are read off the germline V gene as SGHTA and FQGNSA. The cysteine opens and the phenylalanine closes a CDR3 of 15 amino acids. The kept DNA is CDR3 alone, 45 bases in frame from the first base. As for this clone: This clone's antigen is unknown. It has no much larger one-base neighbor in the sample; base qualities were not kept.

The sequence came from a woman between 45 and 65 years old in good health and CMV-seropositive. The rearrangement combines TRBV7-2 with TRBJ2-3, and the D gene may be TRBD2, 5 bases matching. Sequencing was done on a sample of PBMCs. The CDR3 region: CASSSSRQSTDTQYF. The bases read TGTGCCAGCAGCTCTAGCAGGCAGAGCACAGATACGCAGTATTTT. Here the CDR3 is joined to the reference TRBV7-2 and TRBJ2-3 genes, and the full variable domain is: GAGVSQSPSNKVTEKGKDVELRCDPISGHTALYWYRQSLGQGLEFLIYFQGNSAPDKSGLPSDRFSAERTGGSVSTLTIQRTQQEDSAVYLCASSSSRQSTDTQYFGPGTRLTVL.